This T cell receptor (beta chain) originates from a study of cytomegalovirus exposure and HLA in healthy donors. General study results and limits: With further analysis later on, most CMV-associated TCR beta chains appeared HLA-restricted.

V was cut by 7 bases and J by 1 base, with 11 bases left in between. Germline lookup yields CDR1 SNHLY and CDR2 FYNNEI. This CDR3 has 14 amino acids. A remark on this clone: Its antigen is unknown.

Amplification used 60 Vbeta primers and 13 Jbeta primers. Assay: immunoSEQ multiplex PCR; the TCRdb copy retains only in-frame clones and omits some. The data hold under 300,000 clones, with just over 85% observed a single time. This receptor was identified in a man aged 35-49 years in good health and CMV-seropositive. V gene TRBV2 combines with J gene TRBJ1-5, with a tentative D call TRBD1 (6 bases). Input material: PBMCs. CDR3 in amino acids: CASKGVRSNQPQHF. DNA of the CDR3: TGTGCCAGCAAGGGGGTTAGAAGCAATCAGCCCCAGCATTTT.